This TCR beta chain is from a study of T cell responses to AZD1222 COVID-19 vaccine. Points from the study as a whole: Reportedly, nearly half of unique spike TCRs recognized epitopes outside B.1.351/B.1.1.7 mutations. Only after the peak T cell response were repertoires sampled. Clonal diversity was possibly underestimated, and the donors were mostly white British, with more females.

This clone has only a few counts. No antigen is known for it. CDR1 and CDR2 from the germline V gene are KGHDR and SFDVKD. V shed 5 bases and J 0 bases; nucleotides not matched to a gene: 1. This CDR3 region has 15 residues. Profiling relied on immunoSEQ multiplex PCR, and the TCRdb table lists in-frame clones only, not all of them. The sample holds 110,000 to 150,000 clones, 80% to 95% seen once. The sequence came from an adult in good health. The source was peripheral blood, collected on day 0 of AZD1222 vaccination. The chain links TRBV24-1 to TRBJ2-1, with TRBD1 matching over 9 bases. The CDR3 region is CATSGTGDSYNEQFF. The CDR3 DNA is TGTGCCACCAGTGGGACAGGGGACTCCTACAATGAGCAGTTCTTC.